The 21 T cell receptor beta chains below all came from one sample that was sequenced in a study of shared clonotypes between healthy human individuals. Repertoires were generated with immunoSEQ multiplex PCR, while TCRdb's copy carries only in-frame clones and drops some. Of a few million clones in the sample, around 90% were seen once. The sample consisted of naive CD4+ T cells from PBMCs. The sample's subset: CD45RA+ positively selected. The receptors were gathered from a man in his late teens or twenties in good health. Some clones in this sample may be carry-over from other donors' samples.

This chain uses TRBV18 with TRBJ1-3, with no clear D. Trimming took off 5 bases at V and 1 base at J, with 15 bases between the two ends. Germline-derived CDR1 and CDR2 are KGHSH and LQKENI. There are 16 residues in the CDR3. CDR3 sequence reads: CASSALPVGSGNTIYF. In DNA, the CDR3 is TGTGCCAGCTCAGCGTTACCCGTAGGTTCTGGAAACACCATATATTTT.

The chain couples TRBV30 to TRBJ1-3; TRBD1 aligns across 7 bases. J gave up 0 bases and V 0 bases, and 11 bases lay outside the gene matches. This CDR3 region has 18 residues. Germline V CDR1 and CDR2: GTSNPN, SVGIG (reference sequence). The CDR3 spells CAWSVLTSWTGSGNTIYF. DNA for the CDR3: TGTGCCTGGAGTGTACTGACCTCCTGGACAGGCTCTGGAAACACCATATATTTT.

This rearrangement joins TRBV4-2 to TRBJ2-7; 7 positions match TRBD1. The CDR3 loop spans 15 amino acids. V was clipped by 2 bases and J by 3 bases; unmatched bases: 7. The germline gives CDR1 LGHNA, CDR2 YNFKEQ. CDR3 protein: CASSQPGQAHYEQYF. CDR3 nucleotides: TGTGCCAGCAGCCAACCTGGACAGGCCCACTACGAGCAGTACTTC.

V usage is TRBV7-3 and J usage is TRBJ2-3; a possible D gene is TRBD2 (6 bases). Trimming pared 8 bases from V and 7 bases from J, leaving 13 bases between. Germline assignment: CDR1 SGHTA and CDR2 FQGTGA. The CDR3 extends over 12 amino acids. This CDR3 reads CASGEAVYTQYF. In DNA form, the CDR3 reads TGTGCCAGCGGGGAGGCGGTGTATACGCAGTATTTT.

The chain combines TRBV7-2 with TRBJ2-1; the D is unclear. The CDR3 extends over 14 amino acids. V was cut by 8 bases and J by 7 bases, with 18 bases left in between. Germline-derived CDR1 and CDR2 are SGHTA and FQGNSA. The CDR3 DNA is TGTGCCAGCTCAAACAATCTGGGTATTAATGAGCAGTTCTTC. Protein product: CASSNNLGINEQFF.

The chain employs TRBV9 and TRBJ1-2; 7 nucleotides agree with TRBD1. The CDR3 runs to 15 residues. The J segment lost 5 bases and the V segment lost 3 bases, leaving 10 bases of the junction unmatched. Germline V gene data show CDR1 as SGDLS and CDR2 as YYNGEE. CDR3 bases: TGTGCCAGCAGCGAGCAGGGGGAACATGGGTATGGCTACACCTTC. This translates into CASSEQGEHGYGYTF. Drawing the rest from reference TRBV9 and TRBJ1-2, the complete variable domain is DSGVTQTPKHLITATGQRVTLRCSPRSGDLSVYWYQQSLDQGLQFLIQYYNGEERAKGNILERFSAQQFPDLHSELNLSSLELGDSALYFCASSEQGEHGYGYTFGSGTRLTVV.

J is TRBJ2-7 and V is TRBV28; 8 nucleotides line up with TRBD1. CDR1 and CDR2 from the germline V gene are MDHEN and SYDVKM. Trimming at V came to 3 bases and at J to 0 bases, leaving 13 bases not matched to a gene. This CDR3 is built from 18 residues. The CDR3 is CASSFPTPDRGGSYEQYF. In DNA, the CDR3 is TGTGCCAGCAGTTTCCCCACCCCCGACAGGGGTGGCTCCTACGAGCAGTACTTC.

The genes are TRBV7-8 and TRBJ1-4, with 9 nucleotides matching TRBD1. Germline loops: CDR1 SGHVS, CDR2 FQNEAQ. Trimming at V came to 5 bases and at J to 7 bases, leaving 8 bases not matched to a gene. The CDR3 length is 15 residues. CDR3 sequence: CASSPRDRDAEKLFF. In DNA, the CDR3 is TGTGCCAGCAGCCCTCGGGACAGGGACGCTGAAAAACTGTTTTTT.

V gene TRBV7-3 combines with J gene TRBJ2-2; D is possibly TRBD1 (6 bases). This CDR3 region has 13 residues. V dropped 4 bases and J dropped 5 bases, with 8 bases sitting between them. Per the germline V gene, CDR1 is SGHTA and CDR2 is FQGTGA. CDR3 sequence reads: CASSYGQTGELFF. CDR3 nucleotides: TGTGCCAGCAGCTACGGACAGACCGGGGAGCTGTTTTTT.

The rearrangement links TRBV9 to TRBJ2-1; D perhaps matches TRBD2 (5 bases). Trimming removed 7 bases at V and 0 bases at J, with 20 bases between. The V gene's germline CDR1 is SGDLS and CDR2 YYNGEE. The CDR3 is 17 residues long. The CDR3 protein is CASQADQAEDSYNEQFF. The CDR3, as DNA: TGTGCCAGCCAAGCCGATCAAGCGGAAGACTCCTACAATGAGCAGTTCTTC. The variable domain in full, with the rest retrieved from reference TRBV9 and TRBJ2-1, is DSGVTQTPKHLITATGQRVTLRCSPRSGDLSVYWYQQSLDQGLQFLIQYYNGEERAKGNILERFSAQQFPDLHSELNLSSLELGDSALYFCASQADQAEDSYNEQFFGPGTRLTVL.

This clone was seen just once. The V gene is TRBV10-1, the J gene TRBJ2-5, with TRBD1 matching over 8 bases. The CDR3 runs to 16 residues. J gave up 0 bases and V 10 bases, and 13 bases lay outside the gene matches. Looked up from germline, CDR1 is WNHNN and CDR2 is SYGVQD (reference sequence). The CDR3 DNA reads TGCGCCATCCTTACTCCGACAGGGGAGTACCAAGAGACCCAGTACTTC. Protein sequence: CAILTPTGEYQETQYF.

The chain joins TRBV4-1 to TRBJ1-2; D not resolved. The CDR3 has 14 amino acids. The V gene's germline CDR1 is MGHRA and CDR2 YSYEKL. With 5 bases removed from V and 0 bases from J, the gap between germline ends came to 10 bases. The CDR3 here is CASSYSGANYGYTF. The CDR3 DNA follows: TGCGCCAGCAGCTACTCCGGGGCTAACTATGGCTACACCTTC.

The chain carries TRBV28 and TRBJ2-3; the D is unclear. The CDR3 is 15 residues long. V shed 3 bases and J shed 2 bases, with 12 bases lying between them. CDR1 MDHEN and CDR2 SYDVKM come from the germline V gene. This CDR3 reads CASSFLQQITDTQYF. The CDR3 DNA reads as TGTGCCAGCAGTTTCCTGCAACAAATCACAGATACGCAGTATTTT.

J is TRBJ2-6 and V is TRBV7-9; possibly TRBD1 or TRBD2 for D (5 bases each). Germline CDR1 and CDR2: SEHNR and FQNEAQ (reference sequence). This CDR3 contains 16 residues. Trimming took off 5 bases at V and 2 bases at J, with 13 bases between the two ends. The CDR3 DNA reads as TGTGCCAGCAGCCGCGGGCAGGGTCCTGGGGCCAACGTCCTGACTTTC. Its protein product is CASSRGQGPGANVLTF.

This chain links TRBV2 with TRBJ2-1; 15 bases align to TRBD2. Losses at the gene ends were 5 bases for V and 8 bases for J; bases not matched to a gene: 10. The CDR3 is made up of 17 amino acids. In germline, CDR1 is SNHLY, CDR2 FYNNEI. The CDR3 loop reads CASSLLGLAGGRYEQFF. CDR3 DNA sequence: TGTGCCAGCAGTCTCCTAGGACTAGCGGGAGGGCGGTATGAGCAGTTCTTC.

The rearrangement links TRBV25-1 to TRBJ2-2; TRBD2 matches 11 bases. The germline V gene encodes CDR1 MGHDK and CDR2 SYGVNS. This CDR3 is 15 amino acids long. V shed 6 bases, J shed 4 bases, and the junction held 4 bases outside the gene matches. CDR3 protein: CASRQTSGSTGELFF. As DNA, the CDR3 is TGTGCCAGCAGACAAACTAGCGGGAGCACCGGGGAGCTGTTTTTT. Full variable domain (rest looked up from reference TRBV25-1 and TRBJ2-2): EADIYQTPRYLVIGTGKKITLECSQTMGHDKMYWYQQDPGMELHLIHYSYGVNSTEKGDLSSESTVSRIRTEHFPLTLESARPSHTSQYLCASRQTSGSTGELFFGEGSRLTVL.

The chain combines TRBV19 with TRBJ2-1; TRBD2 matches 15 bases. Germline V gene lookup returns CDR1 LNHDA and CDR2 SQIVND (reference sequence). CDR3 length: 20 residues. J gave up 1 base and V 3 bases, and 10 bases lay outside the gene matches. CDR3 sequence: CASSMGTSGRIRPSYNEQFF. The CDR3 DNA sequence: TGTGCCAGTAGTATGGGGACTAGCGGGAGGATAAGGCCTTCCTACAATGAGCAGTTCTTC.

The V gene is TRBV28, the J gene TRBJ1-1; 8 positions match TRBD1. With V trimmed by 7 bases and J by 9 bases, 13 bases remained unmatched. The length of the CDR3 is 14 residues. Germline assignment: CDR1 MDHEN and CDR2 SYDVKM. The CDR3 spells CASTAPGRGHKAFF. In nucleotides, the CDR3 is TGTGCCAGCACGGCCCCTGGCAGGGGGCATAAAGCTTTCTTT. The variable domain in full, completed from reference TRBV28 and TRBJ1-1, reads DVKVTQSSRYLVKRTGEKVFLECVQDMDHENMFWYRQDPGLGLRLIYFSYDVKMKEKGDIPEGYSVSREKKERFSLILESASTNQTSMYLCASTAPGRGHKAFFGQGTRLTVV.

The rearrangement links TRBV27 to TRBJ1-5; maybe TRBD1 (5 bases). The CDR3 is made up of 13 amino acids. V dropped 6 bases and J dropped 5 bases, with 11 bases sitting between them. Germline CDR1 reads MNHEY; CDR2 reads SMNVEV (reference sequence). In DNA form, the CDR3 reads TGTGCCAGCAGACGACAGCAGGATCAGCCCCAGCATTTT. It translates to CASRRQQDQPQHF.

The rearrangement uses TRBV14 and TRBJ2-7, with no clear D. Germline-derived CDR1 and CDR2 are SGHDN and FVKESK. The CDR3 has 14 amino acids. Trimming took 8 bases from V and 3 from J, leaving 17 bases between them. The DNA for the CDR3 is TGTGCCAGCTTCGAGGTGGGGTTGAACTACGAGCAGTACTTC. This gives the protein CASFEVGLNYEQYF.

CDR3 coding DNA: TGCGCCAGCAGCACGGGACTAGCGGGAGGTGGACCCTACAATGAGCAGTTCTTC. It is translated as CASSTGLAGGGPYNEQFF. This rearrangement joins TRBV5-1 to TRBJ2-1; 15 bases agree with TRBD2. V was pared by 4 bases and J by 2 bases, with 7 bases of the junction left unmatched. There are 18 residues in the CDR3. Germline V gives CDR1 SGHRS, CDR2 YFSETQ.